Presented here are 14 T cell receptor beta chains from one specimen sequenced in a study of graft-versus-host responses after intestinal transplantation. These receptors have no identified antigens. Sequencing used immunoSEQ multiplex PCR; TCRdb keeps in-frame clones, though not all of them. In the table there are 95,000 to 150,000 clones, over 85% of which are singletons. Material: unstimulated CD4+ T cells sorted from spleen or lymph node cells, obtained before intestinal transplant. The receptors were gathered from a human donor who received an intestinal transplant.

J is TRBJ2-3 and V is TRBV18; 11 positions match TRBD2. J was trimmed by 3 bases and V by 4 bases; bases with no gene match: 3. The CDR3 is 15 amino acids. Germline V lookup: CDR1 KGHSH, CDR2 LQKENI. The CDR3: CASSRLAGMTDTQYF. The CDR3 nucleotides are TGTGCCAGCTCACGACTAGCGGGAATGACAGATACGCAGTATTTT.

This clone came up once. Its ends do not fully match the called genes, so a read error is possible. The genes are TRBV7-7 and TRBJ1-2, with a possible D match to TRBD1 (5 bases). This CDR3 has 13 residues. Germline V gene lookup returns CDR1 SSHAT and CDR2 FNYEAQ (reference sequence). The CDR3 nucleotides read TGTGCTAGCAGCTTAGCAGGGAACTATGGCTACACCTTC. Translating it yields CASSLAGNYGYTF.

The chain carries TRBV2 and TRBJ1-4; D remains ambiguous. Between the trimmed V and J ends, which lost 5 bases and 0 bases, there was a span of 10 bases. CDR3 length equals 15 residues. Looked up from germline, CDR1 is SNHLY and CDR2 is FYNNEI. CDR3 residues: CASSLDGSTNEKLFF. CDR3 DNA sequence: TGTGCCAGCAGTTTGGACGGGTCAACTAATGAAAAACTGTTTTTT. Drawing the rest from reference TRBV2 and TRBJ1-4, the complete variable domain is EPEVTQTPSHQVTQMGQEVILRCVPISNHLYFYWYRQILGQKVEFLVSFYNNEISEKSEIFDDQFSVERPDGSNFTLKIRSTKLEDSAMYFCASSLDGSTNEKLFFGSGTQLSVL.

The chain carries TRBV2 and TRBJ2-7, with D perhaps assigned TRBD1 or TRBD2 (6 bases each). Germline values: CDR1 SNHLY, CDR2 FYNNEI. The ends were cut back, 6 bases at V and 6 bases at J, with 27 bases in the middle. This CDR3 has 17 residues. The DNA for the CDR3 is TGTGCCAGCAGGAGGGGATGGGGGCGGAGGGCTCTCTTCGAGCAGTACTTC. Translating it yields CASRRGWGRRALFEQYF.

The CDR3 is CASSLGTPNSNQPQHF. The CDR3, as DNA: TGCGCCAGCAGCTTGGGGACACCAAATAGCAATCAGCCCCAGCATTTT. This chain connects TRBV5-1 to TRBJ1-5; tentatively, D is TRBD1 (5 bases). CDR1 SGHRS and CDR2 YFSETQ come from the germline V gene. V dropped 0 bases and J dropped 0 bases, with 10 bases sitting between them. CDR3 length: 16 amino acids.

The chain has TRBV5-1 and TRBJ2-2; 7 bases map to TRBD2. The V segment lost 4 bases and the J segment 6 bases; nucleotides outside the gene matches: 0. The V gene's germline CDR1 is SGHRS and CDR2 YFSETQ. The CDR3 covers 12 residues. The DNA for the CDR3 is TGCGCCAGCAGCCGGGGGGCCGGGGAGCTGTTTTTT. Residues: CASSRGAGELFF.

The chain combines TRBV2 with TRBJ2-5; no clear D. The CDR3 covers 11 residues. V lost 5 bases and J lost 3, with 4 bases in between. The V gene's germline CDR1 is SNHLY and CDR2 FYNNEI. The CDR3, as DNA: TGTGCCAGCAGTTACGAAGAGACCCAGTACTTC. Its protein product is CASSYEETQYF.

This clone was recorded once. The CDR3 DNA is TGTGCCAGTAGCCTCGGGGGTGGTAGCGGGAGTAGGAGCTACGAGCAGTACTTC. Translation: CASSLGGGSGSRSYEQYF. The genes are TRBV19 and TRBJ2-7; 9 bases agree with TRBD2. Germline CDR1 and CDR2: LNHDA and SQIVND (reference sequence). The CDR3 spans 18 residues. The trim removed 6 bases at V and 3 bases at J, leaving 18 bases unmatched.

The chain recombines TRBV6-5 with TRBJ2-6; possible D gene TRBD1, 5 bases. This CDR3 is 16 amino acids long. Trimming removed 3 bases from V and 2 bases from J, with 11 bases in between. Germline assignment: CDR1 MNHEY and CDR2 SVGAGI. CDR3 region: CASSYRSTAGANVLTF. CDR3 sequence (DNA): TGTGCCAGCAGTTATCGATCGACAGCTGGGGCCAACGTCCTGACTTTC.

This rearrangement joins TRBV7-3 to TRBJ2-7; 12 bases fit TRBD2. CDR3 length equals 16 residues. In germline, CDR1 is SGHTA, CDR2 FQGTGA. J was trimmed by 2 bases and V by 4 bases; bases with no gene match: 6. CDR3 in DNA: TGTGCCAGCAGCTCCTCCGGGACTAGCGGGCCCTACGAGCAGTACTTC. Protein sequence: CASSSSGTSGPYEQYF.

This rearrangement joins TRBV27 to TRBJ2-7; 8 bases agree with TRBD2. The length of the CDR3 is 14 residues. Trimming at V came to 3 bases and at J to 2 bases, leaving 3 bases not matched to a gene. Germline CDR1 and CDR2: MNHEY and SMNVEV (reference sequence). The CDR3 is CASSLVREAYEQYF. CDR3 in DNA: TGTGCCAGCAGTTTGGTGCGGGAGGCCTACGAGCAGTACTTC.

This rearrangement joins TRBV10-3 to TRBJ2-7; D may match TRBD1 or TRBD2 (7 bases each). This CDR3 has 17 residues. V shed 1 base and J shed 3 bases, with 19 bases lying between them. From germline, CDR1 is ENHRY and CDR2 SYGVKD. CDR3 sequence (DNA): TGTGCCATCAGTGAGTTTATGAGCGGGGACAGCGGCTACGAGCAGTACTTC. Its translation is CAISEFMSGDSGYEQYF.

The CDR3 here is CAWSVTERGEQFF. The CDR3 region has the DNA TGTGCCTGGAGTGTAACTGAGCGGGGTGAGCAGTTCTTC. The gene calls are TRBV30 and TRBJ2-1, with 7 bases that match TRBD2. The CDR3 covers 13 residues. The germline gives CDR1 GTSNPN, CDR2 SVGIG (reference sequence). J gave up 9 bases and V 0 bases, and 5 bases lay outside the gene matches. Full variable domain (missing parts from reference TRBV30 and TRBJ2-1): SQTIHQWPATLVQPVGSPLSLECTVEGTSNPNLYWYRQAAGRGLQLLFYSVGIGQISSEVPQNLSASRPQDRQFILSSKKLLLSDSGFYLCAWSVTERGEQFFGPGTRLTVL.

CDR3 coding DNA: TGCGCCAGCAGCCAAGGGGACAGGGTTTTCAGCGGCTACACCTTC. Translation: CASSQGDRVFSGYTF. The chain couples TRBV4-1 to TRBJ1-2, with 9 bases identical to TRBD1. Germline values: CDR1 MGHRA, CDR2 YSYEKL. The CDR3 runs 15 residues. With V trimmed by 1 base and J by 8 bases, 8 bases remained unmatched.